These 19 T cell receptor beta chains came from one sample sequenced in a study of shared clonotypes between healthy human individuals. The protocol was immunoSEQ multiplex PCR, while the TCRdb copy is restricted to in-frame clones and leaves out a portion. The sample holds some 690,000 clones, about 92% seen once. The sample taken for sequencing was memory CD8+ T cells from PBMCs. As to subset: CD45RO+ cells pooled with CCR7-negative TemRA cells. The receptors here all came from a man between 18 and 29 years old in good health. Some clones in this sample may be carry-over from other donors' samples.

Regarding this clone: At the DNA level, this CDR3 is encoded by other sequences in the same sample as well. V is TRBV9 and J is TRBJ2-2; D uncertain. From germline, CDR1 is SGDLS and CDR2 YYNGEE. V dropped 0 bases and J dropped 6 bases, with 3 bases sitting between them. CDR3 length: 12 amino acids. CDR3 nucleotides: TGTGCCAGCAGCGTAGCACCCGGGGAGCTGTTTTTT. The encoded protein is CASSVAPGELFF.

On this clone itself: Additional DNA sequences in this sample encode the identical CDR3. This sequence joins TRBV27 and TRBJ1-1; tentative D call: TRBD1 (6 bases). Germline CDR1 and CDR2: MNHEY and SMNVEV (reference sequence). V was pared by 3 bases and J by 2 bases, with 10 bases between. The CDR3 spans 14 residues. The CDR3 is CASSFGGLNTEAFF. CDR3 DNA: TGTGCCAGCAGTTTCGGGGGGCTCAACACTGAAGCTTTCTTT.

The rearrangement uses TRBV9 and TRBJ1-1; no clear D gene. Trimming stripped 0 bases from V and 5 bases from J, with 14 bases between. Looked up from germline, CDR1 is SGDLS and CDR2 is YYNGEE. The CDR3 runs 15 residues. The CDR3 nucleotides read TGTGCCAGCAGCGTAGAAGGTAGCTCCGGGACTGAAGCTTTCTTT. Translated, it gives CASSVEGSSGTEAFF. The whole variable domain, filled in from reference TRBV9 and TRBJ1-1, reads DSGVTQTPKHLITATGQRVTLRCSPRSGDLSVYWYQQSLDQGLQFLIQYYNGEERAKGNILERFSAQQFPDLHSELNLSSLELGDSALYFCASSVEGSSGTEAFFGQGTRLTVV.

In the case of this clone: Additional DNA sequences in this sample encode the identical CDR3. The chain uses TRBV4-1 and TRBJ1-5, with D possibly TRBD1 on 5 matching bases. The V gene lost 1 base and the J gene lost 4 bases, with 8 bases spanning the gap. This CDR3 comprises 14 residues. The germline V gene has CDR1 MGHRA and CDR2 YSYEKL. In DNA, the CDR3 is TGCGCCAGCAGCCAAGGCCAGGGAAATCAGCCCCAGCATTTT. This codes for CASSQGQGNQPQHF.

This CDR3 is CASSFGQGTSDEQFF. The CDR3, as DNA: TGTGCCAGCAGTTTTGGCCAGGGGACTAGCGATGAGCAGTTCTTC. This chain joins TRBV28 and TRBJ2-1; the match to TRBD2 covers 10 bases. The CDR3 sequence is 15 residues long. With V trimmed by 3 bases and J by 8 bases, 7 bases remained unmatched. Germline CDR1 and CDR2: MDHEN and SYDVKM.

The chain is built from TRBV28 and TRBJ2-3, with TRBD2 matching over 7 bases. CDR1 and CDR2 from the germline V gene are MDHEN and SYDVKM. V shed 5 bases, J shed 4 bases, and the junction held 6 bases outside the gene matches. The CDR3 is 14 residues long. CDR3 residues: CASSRRETPDTQYF. The DNA of the CDR3 is TGTGCCAGCAGTCGGCGGGAGACCCCAGATACGCAGTATTTT.

Written as DNA, the CDR3 is TGTGCCAGCAGTTACTCGGAGGGGCTTCAGCCCCAGCATTTT. Residues: CASSYSEGLQPQHF. The chain joins TRBV6-5 to TRBJ1-5; D might be TRBD1 (5 bases). From germline, CDR1 is MNHEY and CDR2 SVGAGI. The CDR3 has 14 residues. V was clipped by 0 bases and J by 6 bases, with 9 bases between them.

The chain recombines TRBV11-3 with TRBJ2-1; D not certain. Trimming left V 5 bases short and J 0 bases short, with 11 bases between. The CDR3 spans 15 residues. The germline gives CDR1 SGHNT, CDR2 YENEEA. Here the CDR3 reads CASSPERSSYNEQFF. The CDR3 region has the DNA TGTGCCAGCAGCCCGGAGAGGTCCTCCTACAATGAGCAGTTCTTC.

The chain joins TRBV10-2 to TRBJ2-7; D may be TRBD2 (6 bases). The V end lost 5 bases, the J end lost 2 bases, and 13 bases lay between the germline ends. CDR1 is WSHSY and CDR2 is SAAADI in the germline V gene. The CDR3 has 14 amino acids. CDR3 DNA sequence: TGCGCCAGCAGTCGCGGGATAAAAACCTACGAGCAGTACTTC. It specifies CASSRGIKTYEQYF.

The chain recombines TRBV27 with TRBJ2-7; 10 positions match TRBD1. V lost 3 bases and J lost 7; bases outside the gene matches: 9. Germline assignment: CDR1 MNHEY and CDR2 SMNVEV (reference sequence). The CDR3 is 15 amino acids. As DNA, the CDR3 is TGTGCCAGCAGTTTTGGGACAGGGGCCCAAGGGGAGCAGTACTTC. This gives the protein CASSFGTGAQGEQYF.

The CDR3 DNA reads as TGTGCCGGCCGCGGGGGGGCCAACGTCCTGACTTTC. This codes for CAGRGGANVLTF. This chain connects TRBV6-6 to TRBJ2-6; the D gene is possibly TRBD2 (5 bases). The germline V and J ends were trimmed by 11 bases and 4 bases, with 9 bases remaining between them. CDR1 and CDR2 (germline): MNHNY, SVGAGI (reference sequence). The CDR3 covers 12 residues.

The chain links TRBV7-9 to TRBJ2-7; 12 bases line up with TRBD2. The CDR3 loop spans 16 amino acids. Germline V gives CDR1 SEHNR, CDR2 FQNEAQ (reference sequence). Germline trimming cut 4 bases from V and 2 bases from J; bases unmatched to any gene: 6. CDR3 amino acids: CASSSQRLAGAYEQYF. The CDR3 DNA follows: TGTGCCAGCAGCTCGCAGAGACTAGCGGGAGCCTACGAGCAGTACTTC.

This clone was recorded once. The chain joins TRBV19 to TRBJ1-1, with D possibly matching TRBD1 (5 bases). This CDR3 has 15 amino acids. The ends were cut back, 0 bases at V and 3 bases at J, with 11 bases in the middle. Looked up from germline, CDR1 is LNHDA and CDR2 is SQIVND (reference sequence). The CDR3 protein is CASSIDREGDTEAFF. In nucleotides, the CDR3 is TGTGCCAGTAGTATAGACAGGGAAGGGGACACTGAAGCTTTCTTT.

The chain joins TRBV7-6 to TRBJ2-5; D is perhaps TRBD2 (5 bases). Germline V lookup: CDR1 SGHVS, CDR2 FNYEAQ. The CDR3 is made up of 14 amino acids. The ends were cut back, 1 base at V and 5 bases at J, with 11 bases in the middle. The CDR3 sequence: CASSLVPGGETQYF. Written as DNA, the CDR3 is TGTGCCAGCAGCTTAGTCCCGGGCGGGGAGACCCAGTACTTC.

The V and J genes are TRBV11-1 and TRBJ1-1; D unclear. Germline CDR1 is SGHAT and CDR2 is FQDESV (reference sequence). This CDR3 comprises 14 residues. V was cut by 3 bases and J by 1 base, with 9 bases left in between. CDR3 DNA sequence: TGTGCCAGCAGCTTGAACCACAGGAACACTGAAGCTTTCTTT. Amino acids: CASSLNHRNTEAFF. Supplemented by reference TRBV11-1 and TRBJ1-1, the full variable domain reads EAEVAQSPRYKITEKSQAVAFWCDPISGHATLYWYRQILGQGPELLVQFQDESVVDDSQLPKDRFSAERLKGVDSTLKIQPAELGDSAMYLCASSLNHRNTEAFFGQGTRLTVV.

This chain connects TRBV27 to TRBJ2-5, with unresolved D. The CDR3 is 13 residues long. Germline values: CDR1 MNHEY, CDR2 SMNVEV (reference sequence). Trimming removed 6 bases from V and 1 base from J, with 9 bases in between. This CDR3 is CASSPWGQETQYF. The CDR3 DNA follows: TGTGCCAGCAGCCCGTGGGGCCAAGAGACCCAGTACTTC.

The V and J genes are TRBV4-3 and TRBJ2-1, with D perhaps matching TRBD2 (6 bases). Trimming left V 4 bases short and J 5 bases short, with 21 bases between. Germline loops: CDR1 LGHNA, CDR2 YSLEER. This CDR3 has 17 amino acids. The CDR3 here is CASSPHRTNILDNEQFF. CDR3 DNA sequence: TGCGCCAGCAGCCCCCACCGGACTAACATCCTCGACAATGAGCAGTTCTTC.

This clone was seen a few times. The rearrangement uses TRBV18 and TRBJ1-2; no definite D call. CDR1 is KGHSH, CDR2 LQKENI, per germline. V was cut by 7 bases and J by 6 bases, with 12 bases left in between. This CDR3 is 12 amino acids long. DNA of the CDR3: TGTGCCAGCTTTCGGTCCTGGGATGGCTACACCTTC. It codes for CASFRSWDGYTF.

In this sample, this clone turned up once. This chain uses TRBV10-2 with TRBJ2-3; the match to TRBD2 covers 7 bases. This CDR3 contains 15 residues. J gave up 4 bases and V 3 bases, and 7 bases lay outside the gene matches. Germline CDR1 and CDR2: WSHSY and SAAADI. As DNA, the CDR3 is TGCGCCAGCAGTGAAGGTTCTAGCGGAGCAGATACGCAGTATTTT. Its protein is CASSEGSSGADTQYF.